This TCR beta chain was recorded in a study of cytomegalovirus exposure and HLA in healthy donors. Use of 60 Vbeta and 13 Jbeta primers characterized the PCR. The data were produced by immunoSEQ multiplex PCR, yet TCRdb's version contains in-frame clones alone and is incomplete. The sample comprises tens of thousands of clones, about 80% of which are singletons, and roughly 3% rests with the top ten. V gave up 3 bases and J gave up 1 base; unmatched junction bases: 7. The CDR3 is made up of 17 amino acids. The germline gives CDR1 LNHDA, CDR2 SQIVND (reference sequence). Sequences were obtained from PBMCs. This TCR derives from a man over 45 in good health and CMV-seropositive. The J gene is TRBJ2-1, the V gene TRBV19; 9 bases agree with TRBD2. CDR3 region: CASSISGAGGSYNEQFF. For the CDR3, the DNA is TGTGCCAGTAGTATCTCGGGGGCGGGGGGGTCCTACAATGAGCAGTTCTTC.